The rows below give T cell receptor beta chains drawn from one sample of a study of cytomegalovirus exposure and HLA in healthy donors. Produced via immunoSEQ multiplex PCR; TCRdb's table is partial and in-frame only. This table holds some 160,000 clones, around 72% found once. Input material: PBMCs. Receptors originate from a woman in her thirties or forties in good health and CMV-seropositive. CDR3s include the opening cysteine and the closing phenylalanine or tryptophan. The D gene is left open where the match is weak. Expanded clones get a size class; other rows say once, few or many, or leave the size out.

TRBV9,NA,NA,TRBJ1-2,CASSVDPTTGSGYTF,TGTGCCAGCAGCGTGGACCCCACGACAGGCTCTGGCTACACCTTC
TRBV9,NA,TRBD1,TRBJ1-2,CASSANPTGERNYGYTF,TGTGCCAGCAGCGCAAATCCAACAGGGGAACGTAACTATGGCTACACCTTC
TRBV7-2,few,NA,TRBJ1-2,CASSPGGSYGYTF,TGTGCCAGCAGCCCCGGGGGTAGCTATGGCTACACCTTC
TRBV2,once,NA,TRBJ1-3,CASSVERASGNTIYF,TGTGCCAGCAGTGTAGAGAGGGCCTCTGGAAACACCATATATTTT
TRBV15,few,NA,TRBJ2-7,CATSRDLIASSSYEQYF,TGTGCCACCAGCAGAGATCTCATTGCTAGCAGCTCCTACGAGCAGTACTTC
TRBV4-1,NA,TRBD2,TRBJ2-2,CASSKTSPTGELFF,TGCGCCAGCAGCAAGACTAGCCCAACCGGGGAGCTGTTTTTT
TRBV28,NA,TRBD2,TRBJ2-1,CASSFGAGGNEQFF,TGTGCCAGCAGTTTCGGAGCGGGGGGGAATGAGCAGTTCTTC
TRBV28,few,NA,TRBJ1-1,CASSFVRFMNTEAFF,TGTGCCAGCAGTTTTGTACGGTTCATGAACACTGAAGCTTTCTTT
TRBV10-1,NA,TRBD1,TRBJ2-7,CASSESTGNRFEQYF,TGCGCCAGCAGTGAGTCGACAGGGAACCGATTCGAGCAGTACTTC
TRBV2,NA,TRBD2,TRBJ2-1,CASSPGLAGNEQFF,TGTGCCAGCAGCCCGGGGCTAGCGGGAAATGAGCAGTTCTTC
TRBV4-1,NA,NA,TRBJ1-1,CASSQVRGTEAFF,TGCGCCAGCAGCCAAGTTAGGGGTACTGAAGCTTTCTTT
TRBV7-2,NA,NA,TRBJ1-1,CASSLAGQVGAFF,TGTGCCAGCAGCTTAGCGGGGCAGGTGGGAGCTTTCTTT
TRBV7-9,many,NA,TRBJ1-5,CASSLEGVSNQPQHF,TGTGCCAGCAGCTTAGAGGGGGTTAGCAATCAGCCCCAGCATTTT
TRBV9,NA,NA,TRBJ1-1,CASSVEGIGDTEAFF,TGTGCCAGCAGCGTAGAGGGTATCGGGGACACTGAAGCTTTCTTT
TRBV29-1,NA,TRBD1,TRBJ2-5,CSVELKGTGVSSQQTQYF,TGCAGCGTTGAGTTGAAAGGGACAGGGGTTTCTTCCCAACAGACCCAGTACTTC
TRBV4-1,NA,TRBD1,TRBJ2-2,CASSQRETGVSGELFF,TGCGCCAGCAGCCAAAGGGAGACAGGGGTCTCCGGGGAGCTGTTTTTT
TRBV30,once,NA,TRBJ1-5,CAWRLGGEQPQHF,TGTGCCTGGAGGCTCGGGGGGGAACAGCCCCAGCATTTT
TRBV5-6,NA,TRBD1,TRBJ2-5,CASRSTGAETQYF,TGTGCCAGCAGATCGACAGGGGCCGAGACCCAGTACTTC
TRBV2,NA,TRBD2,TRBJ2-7,CASRGGLAGGYEQYF,TGTGCCAGCAGAGGCGGACTAGCGGGAGGTTACGAGCAGTACTTC
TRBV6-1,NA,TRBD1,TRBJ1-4,CASSRDRAEKLFF,TGTGCCAGCAGCCGGGACAGGGCTGAAAAACTGTTTTTT
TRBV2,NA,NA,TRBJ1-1,CASSEANWGGTEAFF,TGTGCCAGCAGTGAAGCGAATTGGGGGGGCACTGAAGCTTTCTTT
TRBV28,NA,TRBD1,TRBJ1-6,CASSLDRGRPLHF,TGTGCCAGCAGTTTGGACAGGGGGAGGCCCCTCCACTTT
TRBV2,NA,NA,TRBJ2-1,CASSESGPQFF,TGTGCCAGCAGTGAGAGCGGGCCGCAGTTCTTC
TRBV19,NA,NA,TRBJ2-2,CASSIRTDTGELFF,TGTGCCAGTAGTATACGGACAGACACCGGGGAGCTGTTTTTT
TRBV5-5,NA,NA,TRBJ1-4,CASSLSGLNEKLFF,TGTGCCAGCAGCTTGAGCGGGCTTAATGAAAAACTGTTTTTT
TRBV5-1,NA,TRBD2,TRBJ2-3,CASSPAGGLAGTDTQYF,TGCGCCAGCAGCCCCGCCGGGGGACTAGCGGGCACAGATACGCAGTATTTT
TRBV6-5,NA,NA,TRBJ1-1,CASSPRGPGTEAFF,TGTGCCAGCAGCCCCAGGGGACCTGGCACTGAAGCTTTCTTT
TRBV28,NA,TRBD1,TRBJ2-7,CASSPPTGYEQYF,TGTGCCAGCAGTCCCCCGACAGGGTACGAGCAGTACTTC
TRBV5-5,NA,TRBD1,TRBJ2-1,CASSSDRDEQFF,TGTGCCAGCAGCTCGGACAGGGATGAGCAGTTCTTC
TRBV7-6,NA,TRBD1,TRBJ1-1,CASSLYATGSRTEAFF,TGTGCCAGCAGCTTGTACGCGACAGGGTCGCGAACTGAAGCTTTCTTT
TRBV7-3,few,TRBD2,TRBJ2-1,CASSYRLMTSGDEQFF,TGTGCCAGCAGCTATAGACTAATGACTAGCGGGGATGAGCAGTTCTTC
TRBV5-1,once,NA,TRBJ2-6,CASSLRPDNSGANVLTF,TGCGCCAGCAGCTTGAGACCAGACAACTCTGGGGCCAACGTCCTGACTTTC
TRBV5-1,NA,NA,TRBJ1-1,CASSYSGVGVNTEAFF,TGCGCCAGCAGCTACTCAGGGGTCGGAGTGAACACTGAAGCTTTCTTT
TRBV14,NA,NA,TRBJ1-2,CASSQYYRSTYGYTF,TGTGCCAGCAGCCAATACTATAGGTCCACCTATGGCTACACCTTC
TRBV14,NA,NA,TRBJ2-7,CASSQDWASRSYEQYF,TGTGCCAGCAGCCAAGATTGGGCTAGCCGATCCTACGAGCAGTACTTC
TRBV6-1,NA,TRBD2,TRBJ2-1,CASTRGEGIMMEQFF,TGTGCCAGCACCCGAGGGGAGGGGATAATGATGGAGCAGTTCTTC
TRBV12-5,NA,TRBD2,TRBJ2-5,CASGWGTSGEETQYF,TGTGCTAGTGGTTGGGGGACTAGCGGGGAAGAGACCCAGTACTTC
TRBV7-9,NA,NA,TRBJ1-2,CASSSSNQAGYTF,TGTGCCAGCAGCTCCTCGAATCAGGCTGGCTACACCTTC
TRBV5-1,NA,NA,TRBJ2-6,CASSLQGIWANVLTF,TGCGCCAGCAGTCTACAGGGTATCTGGGCCAACGTCCTGACTTTC
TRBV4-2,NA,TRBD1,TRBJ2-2,CASTPTGEKGELFF,TGTGCCAGCACACCGACAGGGGAAAAGGGGGAGCTGTTTTTT
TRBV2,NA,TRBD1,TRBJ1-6,CASFRGQGSPLHF,TGTGCCAGCTTCAGGGGGCAAGGTTCACCCCTCCACTTT
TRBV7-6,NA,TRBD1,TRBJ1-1,CASSLRTPGGARTEAFF,TGTGCCAGCAGCTTACGCACCCCAGGGGGCGCGAGGACTGAAGCTTTCTTT
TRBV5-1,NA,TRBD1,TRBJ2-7,CASSSGTGTYEQYF,TGCGCCAGCAGCTCCGGGACAGGTACCTACGAGCAGTACTTC
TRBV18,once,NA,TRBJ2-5,CASSRTGETQYF,TGTGCCAGCTCACGAACAGGGGAGACCCAGTACTTC
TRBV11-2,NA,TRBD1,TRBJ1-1,CASTQGAEAFF,TGTGCCAGCACCCAGGGGGCTGAAGCTTTCTTT
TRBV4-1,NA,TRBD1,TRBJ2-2,CASSQATARGPGELFF,TGCGCCAGCAGCCAAGCGACCGCCAGGGGGCCCGGGGAGCTGTTTTTT
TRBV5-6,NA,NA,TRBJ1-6,CASSLAGSSYNSPLHF,TGTGCCAGCAGCTTGGCGGGGAGCTCCTATAATTCACCCCTCCACTTT
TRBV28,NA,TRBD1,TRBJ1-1,CASRGGDRVPEAFF,TGTGCCAGCAGGGGCGGGGACAGGGTCCCTGAAGCTTTCTTT
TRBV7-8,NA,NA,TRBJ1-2,CASSLGGGGPDGYTF,TGTGCCAGCAGCTTAGGGGGTGGCGGGCCTGATGGCTACACCTTC
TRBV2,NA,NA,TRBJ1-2,CASSEREEYGYTF,TGTGCCAGCAGTGAACGAGAGGAGTATGGCTACACCTTC
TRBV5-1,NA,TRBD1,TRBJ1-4,CASSGRDRSFATNEKLFF,TGCGCCAGCAGCGGCCGGGACAGATCCTTTGCAACTAATGAAAAACTGTTTTTT
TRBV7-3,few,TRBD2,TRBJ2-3,CASSQTSIGDTQYF,TGTGCCAGCAGCCAGACTAGCATTGGGGATACGCAGTATTTT
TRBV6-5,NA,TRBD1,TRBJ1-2,CASSPQGAQRGYTF,TGTGCCAGCAGTCCACAGGGGGCGCAGCGTGGCTACACCTTC
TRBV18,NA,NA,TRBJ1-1,CASSKAGPTEAFF,TGTGCCAGCTCAAAGGCGGGGCCCACTGAAGCTTTCTTT
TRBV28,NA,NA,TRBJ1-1,CASSSQGRTDGTEAFF,TGTGCCAGCAGTTCACAGGGTAGGACGGATGGCACTGAAGCTTTCTTT
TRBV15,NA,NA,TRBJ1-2,CATSRDNVGQVFGGYTF,TGTGCCACCAGCAGAGATAACGTCGGCCAGGTTTTTGGTGGCTACACCTTC
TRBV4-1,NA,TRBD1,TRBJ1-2,CASSQTGGEGYTF,TGCGCCAGCAGCCAGACAGGGGGAGAAGGCTACACCTTC
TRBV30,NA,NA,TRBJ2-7,CAYRMPYEQYF,TGTGCCTACAGGATGCCCTACGAGCAGTACTTC
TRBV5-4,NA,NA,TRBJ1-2,CASSYNQGKGYTF,TGTGCCAGCAGCTACAACCAGGGGAAAGGCTACACCTTC
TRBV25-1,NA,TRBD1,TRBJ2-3,CASGGTGKVDTQYF,TGTGCCAGCGGCGGGACAGGGAAGGTAGATACGCAGTATTTT